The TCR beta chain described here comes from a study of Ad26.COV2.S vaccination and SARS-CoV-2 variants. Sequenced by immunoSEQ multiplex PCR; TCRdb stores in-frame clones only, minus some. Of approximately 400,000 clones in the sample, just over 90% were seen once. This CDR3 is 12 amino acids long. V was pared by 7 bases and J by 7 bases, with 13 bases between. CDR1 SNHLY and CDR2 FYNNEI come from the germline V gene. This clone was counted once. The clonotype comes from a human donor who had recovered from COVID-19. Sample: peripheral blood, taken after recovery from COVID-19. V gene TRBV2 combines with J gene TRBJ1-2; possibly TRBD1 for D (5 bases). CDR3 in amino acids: CASNDGGVGYTF. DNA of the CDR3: TGTGCCAGCAATGACGGAGGGGTTGGCTACACCTTC.